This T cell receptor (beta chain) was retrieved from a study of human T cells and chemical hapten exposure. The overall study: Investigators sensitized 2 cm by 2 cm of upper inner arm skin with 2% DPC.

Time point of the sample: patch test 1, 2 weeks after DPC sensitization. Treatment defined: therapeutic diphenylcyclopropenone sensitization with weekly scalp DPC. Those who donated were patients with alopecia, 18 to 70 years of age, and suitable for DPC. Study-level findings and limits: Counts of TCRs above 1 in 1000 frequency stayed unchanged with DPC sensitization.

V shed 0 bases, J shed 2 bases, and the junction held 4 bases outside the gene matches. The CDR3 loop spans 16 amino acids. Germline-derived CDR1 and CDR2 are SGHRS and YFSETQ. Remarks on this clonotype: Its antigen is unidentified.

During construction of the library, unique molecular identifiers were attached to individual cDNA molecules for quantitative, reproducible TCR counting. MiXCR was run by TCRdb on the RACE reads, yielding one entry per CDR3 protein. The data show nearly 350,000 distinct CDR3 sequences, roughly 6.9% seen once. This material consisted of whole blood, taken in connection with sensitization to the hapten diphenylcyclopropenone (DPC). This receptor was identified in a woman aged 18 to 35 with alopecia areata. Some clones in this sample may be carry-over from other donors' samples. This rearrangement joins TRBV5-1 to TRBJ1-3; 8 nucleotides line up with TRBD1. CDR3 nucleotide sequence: TGCGCCAGCAGCTTGGGGCAGGGGGCGCCTGGAAACACCATATATTTT. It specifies CASSLGQGAPGNTIYF.